The rows below give T cell receptor beta chains drawn from one sample of a study of metastatic and nonmetastatic thyroid tumors. TCRdb re-called the PCR reads with MiXCR. The data show tens of thousands of clones, with over 10% seen just once and approximately 9.1% held by the top ten. The source material was blood. The receptors shown here come from a male donor with papillary thyroid cancer or a benign thyroid nodule (not recorded which). Some clones in this sample may be carry-over from other donors' samples. Both conserved end residues are part of each CDR3. The D gene is left open where the match is weak.

TRBJ1-5,TRBV6-9,-,CASSYFSRGTQHF
TRBJ2-1,TRBV20-1,-,CSAREKRGSYNEQFF
TRBJ1-1,TRBV12-3/TRBV12-4,-,CASSSNSYTEAFF
TRBJ2-1,TRBV27,-,CASSFTTLLNEQFF
TRBJ1-1,TRBV27,TRBD1,CASSLYRDRHTEAFF
TRBJ1-1,TRBV18,-,CASSRGNTEAFF
TRBJ2-7,TRBV7-2,TRBD1,CASAGGSYEQYF
TRBJ2-2,TRBV5-1,TRBD1,CASSTGGPGELFF
TRBJ2-2,TRBV20-1,TRBD1,CSAVPGTGYAGELFF
TRBJ2-2,TRBV20-1,-,CSALRRLGWTGELFF
TRBJ2-2,TRBV4-3,-,CASSPTRDSNTGELFF
TRBJ2-1,TRBV28,-,CASSLTDSRTALIKTGFF
TRBJ1-5,TRBV3-1,-,CASSLGGGGRQPQHF
TRBJ2-1,TRBV13,-,CASSDRTSHEQFF
TRBJ1-2,TRBV2,-,CASSEKPLRGYTF
TRBJ2-3,TRBV19,-,CASSRRAESSTDTQYF
TRBJ2-1,TRBV3-1,TRBD2,CASSQVLGTSFNHEQFF
TRBJ2-7,TRBV7-2,-,CASSAGRMGEQYF
TRBJ2-5,TRBV5-4,-,CASSPGLGRETQYF
TRBJ2-5,TRBV28,-,CASSFGYRVHRGETQYF
TRBJ2-1,TRBV4-1,TRBD2,CASSQGVLVRTSLNNEQFF
TRBJ1-2,TRBV5-1,-,CASSLGENYGYTF